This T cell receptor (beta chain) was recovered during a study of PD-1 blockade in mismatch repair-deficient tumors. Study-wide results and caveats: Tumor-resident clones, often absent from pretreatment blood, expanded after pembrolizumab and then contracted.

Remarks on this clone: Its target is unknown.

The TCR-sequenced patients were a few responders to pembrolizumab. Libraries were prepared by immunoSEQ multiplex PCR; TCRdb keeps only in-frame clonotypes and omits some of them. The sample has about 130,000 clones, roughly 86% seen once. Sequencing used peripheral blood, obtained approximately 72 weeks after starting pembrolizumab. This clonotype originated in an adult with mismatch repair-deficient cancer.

This chain's CDR3 is CASGLGLGGGYTF. CDR3 bases: TGTGCTAGTGGTTTGGGCCTAGGGGGAGGCTACACCTTC. The chain is built from TRBV12-5 and TRBJ1-2; D perhaps matches TRBD1 (6 bases). The CDR3 consists of 13 residues. Trimming pared 1 base from V and 8 bases from J, leaving 11 bases between. Per the germline V gene, CDR1 is LGHNT and CDR2 is FRNRAP.